The 7 T cell receptor beta chains below all came from one sample that was sequenced in a study of T cells in Graves' hyperthyroidism and ophthalmopathy (dated by TCRdb to the late 2010s). The library was built by means of multiplex PCR. The run used an Illumina HiSeq 2000. TCR beta CDR3 regions were amplified from RNA transcripts. The first round of RT-PCR for the TCR CDR3 was performed with the HTBI primer set and the Qiagen OneStep RT-PCR kit. TCRdb reworked the public reads: Q25 trimming with fastp, MiXCR clone assembly, productive beta chains retained. Here each entry gathers all rows of one CDR3 protein and keeps the most common genes and DNA. The sample includes more than 45,000 distinct CDR3 sequences, with 40% to 55% observed a single time. Together, the top ten hold about an eighth of the sample. Source material: blood. The receptors come from a woman aged 25 to 39 with Graves' ophthalmopathy.

V gene TRBV12-3 or TRBV12-4 combines with J gene TRBJ2-1; D gene uncertain. V dropped 1 base and J dropped 10 bases, with 8 bases sitting between them. The CDR3 loop spans 12 amino acids. CDR3: CASSLVAGEQFF. The CDR3 nucleotides read TGTGCCAGCAGTTTAGTGGCCGGGGAGCAGTTCTTC.

The chain's CDR3 is CASSLAGGAFWEVKLFF. The DNA for the CDR3 is TGCGCCAGCAGCTTGGCAGGGGGCGCGTTTTGGGAAGTAAAACTGTTTTTT. This chain connects TRBV5-1 to TRBJ1-4, with TRBD1 identical over 8 bases. V dropped 0 bases and J dropped 10; count of bases not matched to a gene: 14. The V gene's germline CDR1 is SGHRS and CDR2 YFSETQ. CDR3 length equals 17 residues.

The chain has TRBV2 and TRBJ1-2, with D perhaps TRBD1 (6 bases). Germline CDR1 is SNHLY and CDR2 is FYNNEI. This CDR3 is 16 amino acids long. V was pared by 1 base and J by 0 bases, with 12 bases between. As DNA, the CDR3 is TGTGCCAGCAGTGAAGTGGGGGCCGATGCTAACTATGGCTACACCTTC. It yields the protein CASSEVGADANYGYTF. Combining the CDR3 with reference TRBV2 and TRBJ1-2 gives the whole variable domain EPEVTQTPSHQVTQMGQEVILRCVPISNHLYFYWYRQILGQKVEFLVSFYNNEISEKSEIFDDQFSVERPDGSNFTLKIRSTKLEDSAMYFCASSEVGADANYGYTFGSGTRLTVV.

This clonotype has ten or more counts. The J gene is TRBJ2-1, the V gene TRBV14, with D maybe TRBD1 (7 bases). With 4 bases removed from V and 0 bases from J, the gap between germline ends came to 19 bases. CDR1 is SGHDN and CDR2 is FVKESK in the germline V gene. The CDR3 length is 18 residues. The CDR3 DNA is TGTGCCAGCAGCCCCAGACTAGGGACAGACCACTCCTACAATGAGCAGTTCTTC. It encodes CASSPRLGTDHSYNEQFF. The entire variable domain, with the rest obtained from reference TRBV14 and TRBJ2-1, is as follows: EAGVTQFPSHSVIEKGQTVTLRCDPISGHDNLYWYRRVMGKEIKFLLHFVKESKQDESGMPNNRFLAERTGGTYSTLKVQPAELEDSGVYFCASSPRLGTDHSYNEQFFGPGTRLTVL.

V and J are TRBV10-3 and TRBJ1-5; the D gene is possibly TRBD1 (5 bases). The V gene lost 0 bases and the J gene lost 5 bases, with 8 bases spanning the gap. The CDR3 runs 14 residues. The germline V gene encodes CDR1 ENHRY and CDR2 SYGVKD. The CDR3 nucleotides are TGTGCCATCAGTGAGTCACAGGTAGATCAGCCCCAGCATTTT. Protein product: CAISESQVDQPQHF.

This clonotype was detected ten times or more. The chain joins TRBV7-3 to TRBJ2-1; D call uncertain. The germline gives CDR1 SGHTA, CDR2 FQGTGA. V was cut by 1 base and J by 1 base, with 14 bases left in between. The CDR3 length is 17 residues. The CDR3 nucleotides read TGTGCCAGCAGCTTAAGGAGTGGCAGAGATTCCTACAATGAGCAGTTCTTC. This sequence encodes CASSLRSGRDSYNEQFF.

This clonotype was picked up many times. The chain couples TRBV3-1 to TRBJ2-5, with D possibly matching TRBD1 (6 bases). V lost 4 bases and J lost 7, with 13 bases in between. Germline V gene data show CDR1 as LGHDT and CDR2 as YNNKEL (reference sequence). CDR3 length: 13 amino acids. The CDR3 here is CASSPSLGGTQYF. Here the CDR3 DNA reads TGTGCCAGCAGCCCCAGCTTAGGGGGGACCCAGTACTTC.